The clone carrying this T cell receptor beta chain was seen ten or more times. Its target is not known. These data originate in a study of neurological immune-mediated disorders. Each TCR transcript was tagged with a 10-nucleotide random UMI during 5'RACE. Over 170 million TCR-beta sequences from 15-18 subjects came out of each sequencing run. In TCRdb, the 5' RACE reads were re-called with MiXCR into one record per CDR3 protein. This table has under 50,000 distinct CDR3 sequences, roughly 25% appearing once. The CDR3 is 13 amino acids. The V end lost 3 bases, the J end lost 2 bases, and 8 bases lay between the germline ends. The germline gives CDR1 MDHEN, CDR2 SYDVKM. Overall study results and limits: Multiple sclerosis patients had less TCR clonal expansion than even healthy controls, unlike HTLV-1-associated myelopathy.

The material sequenced was PBMCs. The sequence derives from a woman aged 70-85 years in good health. The chain recombines TRBV28 with TRBJ2-7; no clear D. CDR3 in amino acids: CASSLWETYEQYF. The CDR3 region has the DNA TGTGCCAGCAGTTTGTGGGAAACCTACGAGCAGTACTTC.